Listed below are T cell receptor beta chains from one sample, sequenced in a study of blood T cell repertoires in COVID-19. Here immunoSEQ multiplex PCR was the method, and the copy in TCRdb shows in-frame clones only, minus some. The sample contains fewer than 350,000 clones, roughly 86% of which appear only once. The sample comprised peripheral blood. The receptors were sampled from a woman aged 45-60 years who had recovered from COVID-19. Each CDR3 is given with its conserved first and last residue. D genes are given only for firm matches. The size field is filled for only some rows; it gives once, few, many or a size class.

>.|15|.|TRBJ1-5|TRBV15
TGTGCCACCAGCAGTCGTCCGGGATCCAATCAGCCCCAGCATTTT
CATSSRPGSNQPQHF
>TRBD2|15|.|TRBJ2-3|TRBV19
TGTGCCAGTAGTTGGGCGGGGGGTAGCACAGATACGCAGTATTTT
CASSWAGGSTDTQYF
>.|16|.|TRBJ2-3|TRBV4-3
TGCGCCAGCAGCCAAGTGAGGGGGGGTGTTACAGATACGCAGTATTTT
CASSQVRGGVTDTQYF
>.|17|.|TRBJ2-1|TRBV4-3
TGCGCCAGCAGCCAAGAAGTAAGAGGAAGCTCCTACAATGAGCAGTTCTTC
CASSQEVRGSSYNEQFF
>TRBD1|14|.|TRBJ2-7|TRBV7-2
TGTGCCAGCAGCCCTCGGACAGGGAATGACGAGCAGTACTTC
CASSPRTGNDEQYF
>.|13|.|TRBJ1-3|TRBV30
TGTGCCTGGAGTGTTAATCGTGGAAACACCATATATTTT
CAWSVNRGNTIYF
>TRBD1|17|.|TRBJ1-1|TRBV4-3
TGCGCCAGCAGCCCTCAAGGGACAGGGGCGAGTAGCACTGAAGCTTTCTTT
CASSPQGTGASSTEAFF
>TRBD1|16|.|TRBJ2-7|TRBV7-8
TGTGCCAGCAGCTTGAGGGGGGGACAGGGAAAGTACGAGCAGTACTTC
CASSLRGGQGKYEQYF
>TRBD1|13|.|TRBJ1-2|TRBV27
TGTGCCAGCAGTTTACAGGGGGCGGATGGCTACACCTTC
CASSLQGADGYTF
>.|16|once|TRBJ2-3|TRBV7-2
TGTGCCAGCAGCTTAGACCCGCGGGCGGCGGGAGATACGCAGTATTTT
CASSLDPRAAGDTQYF
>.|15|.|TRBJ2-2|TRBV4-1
TGCGCCAGCAGCCCCCCCTCAGGGAACACCGGGGAGCTGTTTTTT
CASSPPSGNTGELFF
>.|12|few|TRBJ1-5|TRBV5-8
TGTGCCAGCAGCTCCGTGGTCTCAGCCCAGCATTTT
CASSSVVSAQHF
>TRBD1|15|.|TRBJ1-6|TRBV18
TGTGCCAGCTCACTCCAGGGACAGGATGGTTCACCCCTCCACTTT
CASSLQGQDGSPLHF
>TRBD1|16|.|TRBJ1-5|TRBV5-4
TGTGCCAGCAGCTTGGGGCAGGGGGGAAACCCTCAGCCCCAGCATTTT
CASSLGQGGNPQPQHF
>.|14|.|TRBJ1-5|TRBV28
TGTGCCAGCAGGCCCGGACAGTCAAGGCAGCCCCAGCATTTT
CASRPGQSRQPQHF
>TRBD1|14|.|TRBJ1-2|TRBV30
TGTGCCTGGAGTGAGACAGGGGGCGTCTATGGCTACACCTTC
CAWSETGGVYGYTF
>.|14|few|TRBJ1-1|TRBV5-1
TGCGCCAGCAGCTTGTCTAGCGCGAACACTGAAGCTTTCTTT
CASSLSSANTEAFF
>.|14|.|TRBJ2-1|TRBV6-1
TGTGCCAGCAGTGAAGCGACTGCATACAATGAGCAGTTCTTC
CASSEATAYNEQFF
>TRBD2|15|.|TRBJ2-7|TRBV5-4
TGTGCCAGCAGTCCTGGGACTAGCGGGAGGAGCGAGCAGTACTTC
CASSPGTSGRSEQYF
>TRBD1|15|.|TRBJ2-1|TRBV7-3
TGTGCCAGCACATCGTCGGGACAGACGAACAATGAGCAGTTCTTC
CASTSSGQTNNEQFF
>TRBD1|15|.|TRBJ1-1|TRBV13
TGTGCCAGCAGCTTAGAGGGACAGGGGAACACTGAAGCTTTCTTT
CASSLEGQGNTEAFF
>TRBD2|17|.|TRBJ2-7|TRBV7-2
TGTGCCAGCAGCACGGCGGCGACGAGCGGGAGTGTCTACGAGCAGTACTTC
CASSTAATSGSVYEQYF
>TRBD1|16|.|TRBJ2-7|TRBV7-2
TGTGCCAGCAGCCCCGGAACCGGGACAGGGGCTGATTACCAGTACTTC
CASSPGTGTGADYQYF
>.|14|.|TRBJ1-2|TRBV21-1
TGTGCCAGCAGCAGACACAAATGCAACTATGGCTACACCTTC
CASSRHKCNYGYTF
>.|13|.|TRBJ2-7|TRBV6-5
TGTGCCAGCACCCAGGGGAGATCCTACGAGCAGTACTTC
CASTQGRSYEQYF
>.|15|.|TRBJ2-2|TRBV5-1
TGCGCCAGCAGCTCGGAGCTGCGGAACACCGGGGAGCTGTTTTTT
CASSSELRNTGELFF
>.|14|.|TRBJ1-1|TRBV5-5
TGTGCCAGCAGCTTCGACCCGGGTGGCCCTGAAGCTTTCTTT
CASSFDPGGPEAFF
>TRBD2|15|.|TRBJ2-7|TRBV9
TGTGCCAGCAGCCCGGGGACTAGCGGGATGAACGAGCAGTACTTC
CASSPGTSGMNEQYF
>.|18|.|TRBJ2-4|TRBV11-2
TGTGCCAGCAGCCCGCGGAACACCCTCTTGCGATCCAAAAACATTCAGTACTTC
CASSPRNTLLRSKNIQYF
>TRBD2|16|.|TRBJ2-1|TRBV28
TGTGCCAGCAGTGACCTCCGAGGGAGGGCCAGCAATGAGCAGTTCTTC
CASSDLRGRASNEQFF
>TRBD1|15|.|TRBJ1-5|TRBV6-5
TGTGCCAGCAGCCTCGGGACAGGGGCGCATCAGCCCCAGCATTTT
CASSLGTGAHQPQHF
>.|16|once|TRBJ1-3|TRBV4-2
TGTGCCAGCAGCCAAGAGGGGGGGGCTCTTGGAAACACCATATATTTT
CASSQEGGALGNTIYF
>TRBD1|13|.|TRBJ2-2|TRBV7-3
TGTGCCAGCAGCCAGACAGGGCCCGGGGAGCTGTTTTTT
CASSQTGPGELFF
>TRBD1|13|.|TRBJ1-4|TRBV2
TGTGCCAGCAGCCGTGACAGGGTTGAAAAACTGTTTTTT
CASSRDRVEKLFF
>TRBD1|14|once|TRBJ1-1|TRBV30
TGTGCCTGGAGGTACAGGGGATGGGGCACTGAAGCTTTCTTT
CAWRYRGWGTEAFF
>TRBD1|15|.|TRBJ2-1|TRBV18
TGTGCCAGCTCACCACCGACAGGGGGCACGGGGGAGCAGTTCTTC
CASSPPTGGTGEQFF
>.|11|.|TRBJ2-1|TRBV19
TGTGCCAGCGCCGAGAGGGATGAGCAGTTCTTC
CASAERDEQFF
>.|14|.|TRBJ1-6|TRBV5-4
TGTGCCAGCAGCTTGGCAGGGAATAATTCACCCCTCCACTTT
CASSLAGNNSPLHF
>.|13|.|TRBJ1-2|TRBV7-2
TGTGCCAGCAGCTTGATGGGAGGGCGAGGCTACACCTTC
CASSLMGGRGYTF
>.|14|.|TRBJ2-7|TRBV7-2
TGTGCCAGCAGCTTGATAGGGGGGGACTACGAGCAGTACTTC
CASSLIGGDYEQYF
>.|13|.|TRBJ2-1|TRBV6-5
TGTGCCAGCCAGATATGGGGGGGCAGGGAGCAGTTCTTC
CASQIWGGREQFF
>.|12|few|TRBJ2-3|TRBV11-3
TGTGCCAGCAGCTTAGCAGGAGATACGCAGTATTTT
CASSLAGDTQYF
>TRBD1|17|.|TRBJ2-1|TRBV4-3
TGCGCCAGCAGCCAAGATGGGGCCAGGGGGCTTTTAGGTGAGCAGTTCTTC
CASSQDGARGLLGEQFF